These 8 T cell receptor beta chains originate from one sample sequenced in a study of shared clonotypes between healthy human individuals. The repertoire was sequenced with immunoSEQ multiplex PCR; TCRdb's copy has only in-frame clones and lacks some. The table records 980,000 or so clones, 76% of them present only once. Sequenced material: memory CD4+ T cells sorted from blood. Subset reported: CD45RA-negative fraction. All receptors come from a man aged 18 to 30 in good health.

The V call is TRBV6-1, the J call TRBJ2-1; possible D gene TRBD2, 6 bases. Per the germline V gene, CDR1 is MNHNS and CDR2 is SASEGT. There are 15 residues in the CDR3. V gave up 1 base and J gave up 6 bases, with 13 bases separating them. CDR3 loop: CASSEEVIGGNEQFF. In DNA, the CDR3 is TGTGCCAGCAGTGAAGAGGTGATCGGGGGCAATGAGCAGTTCTTC.

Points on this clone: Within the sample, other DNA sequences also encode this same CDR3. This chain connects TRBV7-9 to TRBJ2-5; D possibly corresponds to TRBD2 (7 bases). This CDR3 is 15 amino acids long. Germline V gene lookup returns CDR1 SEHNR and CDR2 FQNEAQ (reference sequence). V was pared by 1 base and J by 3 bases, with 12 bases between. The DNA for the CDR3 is TGTGCCAGCAGCTTAGGAGGGGGGAGGGAAGAGACCCAGTACTTC. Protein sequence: CASSLGGGREETQYF.

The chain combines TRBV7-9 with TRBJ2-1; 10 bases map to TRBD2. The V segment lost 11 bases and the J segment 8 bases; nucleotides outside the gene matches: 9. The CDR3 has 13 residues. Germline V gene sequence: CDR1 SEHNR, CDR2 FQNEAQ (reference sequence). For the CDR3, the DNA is TGTGCCGCGGAGCGGGAGGGCCGGTATGAGCAGTTCTTC. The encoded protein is CAAEREGRYEQFF.

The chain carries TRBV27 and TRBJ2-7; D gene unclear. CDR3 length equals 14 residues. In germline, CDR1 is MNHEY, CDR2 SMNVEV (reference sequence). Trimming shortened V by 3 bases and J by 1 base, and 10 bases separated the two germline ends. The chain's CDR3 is CASSFRALSYEQYF. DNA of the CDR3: TGTGCCAGCAGTTTCCGGGCCCTTTCCTACGAGCAGTACTTC.

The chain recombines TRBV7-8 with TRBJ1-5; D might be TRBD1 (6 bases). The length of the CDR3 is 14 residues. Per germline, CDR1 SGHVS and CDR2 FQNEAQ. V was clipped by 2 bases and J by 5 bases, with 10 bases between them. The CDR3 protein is CASSLHREDQPQHF. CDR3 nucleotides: TGTGCCAGCAGCTTACACAGGGAAGATCAGCCCCAGCATTTT.

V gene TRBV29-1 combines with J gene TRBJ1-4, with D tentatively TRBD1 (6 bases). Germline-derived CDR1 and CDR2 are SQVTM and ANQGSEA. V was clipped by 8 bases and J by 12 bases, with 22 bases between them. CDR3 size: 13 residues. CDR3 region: CSLRAGATGELFF. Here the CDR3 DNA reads TGCAGCCTGCGTGCGGGGGCTACGGGCGAACTGTTTTTT.

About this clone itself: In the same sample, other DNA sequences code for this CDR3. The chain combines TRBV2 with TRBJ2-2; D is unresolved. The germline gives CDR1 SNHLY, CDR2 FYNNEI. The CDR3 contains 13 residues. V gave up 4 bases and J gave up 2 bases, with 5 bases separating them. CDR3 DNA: TGTGCCAGCAGTGCGGCAAACACCGGGGAGCTGTTTTTT. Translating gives CASSAANTGELFF. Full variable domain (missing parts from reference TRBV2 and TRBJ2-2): EPEVTQTPSHQVTQMGQEVILRCVPISNHLYFYWYRQILGQKVEFLVSFYNNEISEKSEIFDDQFSVERPDGSNFTLKIRSTKLEDSAMYFCASSAANTGELFFGEGSRLTVL.

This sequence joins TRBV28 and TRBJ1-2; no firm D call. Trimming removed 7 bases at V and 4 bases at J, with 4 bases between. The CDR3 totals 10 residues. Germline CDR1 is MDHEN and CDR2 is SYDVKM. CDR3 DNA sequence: TGTGCCAGCAAAGGCTATGGCTACACCTTC. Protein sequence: CASKGYGYTF.